One and the same sample provided the 18 T cell receptor beta chains below, sequenced in a study of blood T cell repertoires in COVID-19. This table comes from immunoSEQ multiplex PCR, and its TCRdb copy is limited to in-frame clones, with some not included. This table has some 300,000 clones, around nine tenths appearing once. The sequenced sample was PBMCs or T cells enriched from blood (not recorded which). Source of these receptors: a middle-aged woman who had recovered from COVID-19.

This chain links TRBV20-1 with TRBJ2-1, with D possibly TRBD2 on 5 matching bases. V gave up 2 bases and J gave up 10 bases, with 9 bases separating them. Germline lookup yields CDR1 DFQATT and CDR2 SNEGSKA (reference sequence). CDR3 length: 11 residues. CDR3 bases: TGCAGTGCTAGACGGCCGGGAGAGCAGTTCTTC. It specifies CSARRPGEQFF.

This clone was counted once. The chain links TRBV5-4 to TRBJ2-7; 11 bases are shared with TRBD2. The germline gives CDR1 SGHNT, CDR2 YYREEE (reference sequence). The CDR3 is made up of 16 amino acids. V lost 4 bases and J lost 3; bases outside the gene matches: 9. The CDR3 reads CASSLARTSGFYEQYF. DNA of the CDR3: TGTGCCAGCAGCCTAGCGAGGACTAGCGGGTTCTACGAGCAGTACTTC. Supplemented by reference TRBV5-4 and TRBJ2-7, the full variable domain reads ETGVTQSPTHLIKTRGQQVTLRCSSQSGHNTVSWYQQALGQGPQFIFQYYREEENGRGNFPPRFSGLQFPNYSSELNVNALELDDSALYLCASSLARTSGFYEQYFGPGTRLTVT.

The chain combines TRBV24-1 with TRBJ2-2, with D perhaps matching TRBD2 (6 bases). Trimming took off 7 bases at V and 7 bases at J, with 15 bases between the two ends. Germline V gene sequence: CDR1 KGHDR, CDR2 SFDVKD. The CDR3 extends over 14 amino acids. CDR3: CATSPTGGVGELFF. DNA for the CDR3: TGTGCCACCAGCCCGACCGGGGGAGTCGGGGAGCTGTTTTTT.

The chain links TRBV3-1 (or the pseudogene TRBV3-2) to TRBJ1-1; 8 bases line up with TRBD1. Looked up from germline, CDR1 is LGHDT and CDR2 is YNNKEL (reference sequence). The CDR3 is made up of 14 amino acids. J gave up 4 bases and V 3 bases, and 4 bases lay outside the gene matches. CDR3 nucleotides: TGTGCCAGCAGCCAGGTGACAGGGGTCACTGAAGCTTTCTTT. It yields the protein CASSQVTGVTEAFF.

The V call is TRBV7-9, the J call TRBJ1-1; D is unresolved. Germline V lookup: CDR1 SEHNR, CDR2 FQNEAQ (reference sequence). The CDR3 totals 11 residues. Trimming removed 1 base from V and 11 bases from J, with 8 bases in between. The CDR3 nucleotides read TGTGCCAGCAGCTTAGGGCAGAAGGCTTTCTTT. Its translation is CASSLGQKAFF. Full variable domain (remainder filled in from reference TRBV7-9 and TRBJ1-1): DTGVSQNPRHKITKRGQNVTFRCDPISEHNRLYWYRQTLGQGPEFLTYFQNEAQLEKSRLLSDRFSAERPKGSFSTLEIQRTEQGDSAMYLCASSLGQKAFFGQGTRLTVV.

The rearrangement uses TRBV7-8 and TRBJ1-2; maybe TRBD1 (6 bases). The CDR3 has 13 residues. Per the germline V gene, CDR1 is SGHVS and CDR2 is FQNEAQ. Trimming removed 2 bases at V and 8 bases at J, with 12 bases between. CDR3 loop: CASSLPGERGYTF. The CDR3 DNA follows: TGTGCCAGCAGCTTACCAGGGGAGAGGGGCTACACCTTC.

The chain couples TRBV4-1 to TRBJ2-5; TRBD2 aligns across 10 bases. This CDR3 has 15 amino acids. V shed 4 bases and J 5 bases; nucleotides not matched to a gene: 7. Germline V gives CDR1 MGHRA, CDR2 YSYEKL. The CDR3 reads CASSPLAGVGETQYF. The CDR3 region has the DNA TGCGCCAGCAGCCCCCTAGCGGGAGTTGGGGAGACCCAGTACTTC.

The V call is TRBV28, the J call TRBJ1-2; D is perhaps TRBD1 (5 bases). The CDR3 has 13 amino acids. The germline V gene encodes CDR1 MDHEN and CDR2 SYDVKM. V was cut by 10 bases and J by 1 base, with 13 bases left in between. The CDR3 loop is CATLTEINYGYTF. The CDR3 nucleotides read TGTGCCACCTTGACAGAGATTAACTATGGCTACACCTTC.

The V and J genes are TRBV5-1 and TRBJ1-6, with TRBD1 matching over 7 bases. The CDR3 has 14 amino acids. Germline V gene lookup returns CDR1 SGHRS and CDR2 YFSETQ. The V segment lost 4 bases and the J segment 6 bases; nucleotides outside the gene matches: 4. The CDR3 DNA reads as TGCGCCAGCAGCAAGGACAGGTTTAATTCACCCCTCCACTTT. This sequence encodes CASSKDRFNSPLHF.

V usage is TRBV7-3 and J usage is TRBJ2-7; D gene uncertain. The CDR3 contains 14 residues. From germline, CDR1 is SGHTA and CDR2 FQGTGA. Trimming pared 5 bases from V and 4 bases from J, leaving 15 bases between. CDR3 protein: CASSPYPGLYEQYF. CDR3 in DNA: TGTGCCAGCAGCCCCTACCCCGGGTTGTACGAGCAGTACTTC.

The chain is built from TRBV5-1 and TRBJ1-1; 11 bases agree with TRBD1. CDR1 is SGHRS and CDR2 is YFSETQ in the germline V gene. The CDR3 is made up of 14 amino acids. J was trimmed by 4 bases and V by 4 bases; bases with no gene match: 3. The CDR3 here is CASSAGTGGTEAFF. In DNA, the CDR3 is TGCGCCAGCAGCGCCGGGACAGGGGGCACTGAAGCTTTCTTT.

This chain uses TRBV20-1 with TRBJ2-5; 12 bases fit TRBD2. The CDR3 spans 16 residues. With 3 bases clipped from V and 5 bases from J, the junction kept 10 bases outside the gene matches. Per germline, CDR1 DFQATT and CDR2 SNEGSKA (reference sequence). CDR3 nucleotides: TGCAGTGCTAGTAGGGCTAGCGGGGGGGATAGTGAGACCCAGTACTTC. Protein: CSASRASGGDSETQYF.

V gene TRBV2 combines with J gene TRBJ1-2; TRBD1 is a possible D gene (5 bases). Trimming stripped 6 bases from V and 1 base from J, with 15 bases between. The CDR3 is made up of 15 amino acids. CDR1 and CDR2 (germline): SNHLY, FYNNEI. CDR3 sequence: CASRAGSSFNYGYTF. CDR3 DNA sequence: TGTGCCAGCAGGGCAGGGTCATCGTTTAACTATGGCTACACCTTC.

The rearrangement joins TRBV2 to TRBJ2-2, with D possibly TRBD1 on 6 matching bases. This CDR3 comprises 15 residues. Germline values: CDR1 SNHLY, CDR2 FYNNEI. Trimming stripped 6 bases from V and 0 bases from J, with 11 bases between. Here the CDR3 reads CASRGTRSNTGELFF. In nucleotides, the CDR3 is TGTGCCAGCAGGGGGACAAGGTCGAACACCGGGGAGCTGTTTTTT.

This chain links TRBV6-5 with TRBJ2-1; a weak D match, TRBD2 (6 bases). The CDR3 consists of 13 residues. V was cut by 6 bases and J by 7 bases, with 13 bases left in between. CDR1 MNHEY and CDR2 SVGAGI come from the germline V gene. The CDR3 sequence: CASSLDYLNEQFF. The CDR3 nucleotides are TGTGCCAGCAGCCTGGACTACCTTAATGAGCAGTTCTTC.

The V and J genes are TRBV3-1 (or the pseudogene TRBV3-2) and TRBJ1-1; tentatively, D is TRBD1 (6 bases). CDR1 is LGHDT and CDR2 is YNNKEL in the germline V gene (reference sequence). The CDR3 length is 12 residues. Trimming took off 6 bases at V and 10 bases at J, with 15 bases between the two ends. The CDR3 DNA sequence: TGTGCCAGCAGTGAACAGGGTTTTGGAGCTTTCTTT. Protein product: CASSEQGFGAFF.

CDR3 in amino acids: CASSYSSLVTDTQYF. The CDR3 nucleotides read TGTGCCAGCAGTTACTCGTCCCTCGTCACAGATACGCAGTATTTT. The chain couples TRBV6-5 to TRBJ2-3; D call uncertain. Germline-derived CDR1 and CDR2 are MNHEY and SVGAGI. The germline V and J ends were trimmed by 0 bases and 2 bases, with 9 bases remaining between them. There are 15 residues in the CDR3.

The rearrangement joins TRBV4-1 to TRBJ2-1, with TRBD1 matching over 9 bases. Looked up from germline, CDR1 is MGHRA and CDR2 is YSYEKL. Trimming cost V 3 bases and J 5 bases; bases outside gene matches: 8. The CDR3 contains 16 residues. CDR3 in amino acids: CASSHRATGGNNEQFF. CDR3 DNA: TGCGCCAGCAGCCATAGAGCGACAGGGGGAAACAATGAGCAGTTCTTC.